The entry that follows covers one T cell receptor (beta chain) sequence. Its antigen is not known. Germline CDR1 GTSNPN, CDR2 SVGIG (reference sequence). V lost 2 bases and J 13 bases, leaving 12 bases between the germline ends. The CDR3 covers 11 residues. Primed by a sample-barcoded 5' primer and a J-beta primer mix, a second PCR proceeded for roughly 7 to 11 cycles. Each cDNA molecule was tagged by a template-switch adaptor that had 12 random nucleotides. CDR3-containing paired-end reads numbered at least 3 million in each sample. One entry per CDR3 protein results from TCRdb running MiXCR on the 5' RACE reads. The data hold fewer than 1 million distinct CDR3 sequences, with 44% observed a single time. The sample originates from a study of blood T cells in healthy people across ages. Findings and limits, study-wide: It was the long-lived donors that had more naive CD4+ cells and higher diversity than aged donors.

Total RNA amounts of at least 6 micrograms were extracted per sample. This receptor was identified in a man in his sixties in good health. The V and J genes are TRBV30 and TRBJ2-1; possibly TRBD2 for D (7 bases). Material for sequencing was blood. CDR3: CAWSNWGGQFF. In DNA, the CDR3 is TGTGCCTGGAGTAACTGGGGGGGCCAGTTCTTC.